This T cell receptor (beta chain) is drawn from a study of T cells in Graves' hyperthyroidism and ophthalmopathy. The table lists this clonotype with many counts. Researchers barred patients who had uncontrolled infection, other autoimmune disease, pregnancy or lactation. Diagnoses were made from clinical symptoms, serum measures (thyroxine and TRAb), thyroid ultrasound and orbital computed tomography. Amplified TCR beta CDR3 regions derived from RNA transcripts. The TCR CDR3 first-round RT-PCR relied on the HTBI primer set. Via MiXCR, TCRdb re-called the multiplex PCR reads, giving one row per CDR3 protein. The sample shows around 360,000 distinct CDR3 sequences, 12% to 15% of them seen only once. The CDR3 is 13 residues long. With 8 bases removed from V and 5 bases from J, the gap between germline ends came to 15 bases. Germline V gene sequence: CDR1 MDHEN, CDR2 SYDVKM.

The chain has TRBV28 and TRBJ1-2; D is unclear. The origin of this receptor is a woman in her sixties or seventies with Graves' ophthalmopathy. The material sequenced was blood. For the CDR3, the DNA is TGTGCCAGCCGGGTTGGAGGATATTATGGCTACACCTTC. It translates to CASRVGGYYGYTF.